This T cell receptor (beta chain) was captured in a study of technical replicates of blood from a handful of donors. V was trimmed by 7 bases and J by 2 bases, leaving 19 bases between them. Germline V gene lookup returns CDR1 SGHTA and CDR2 FQGNSA. The CDR3 totals 16 residues. This table comes from immunoSEQ multiplex PCR, and its TCRdb copy is limited to in-frame clones, with some not included. The data contain tens of thousands of clones, approximately 84% of them seen just once; the ten biggest clones take up approximately 5.4%. This chain joins TRBV7-2 and TRBJ2-3; D possibly corresponds to TRBD1 (5 bases). The sequencing input was PBMCs. The TCR comes from a human donor in good health. Some clones in this sample may be carry-over from other donors' samples. CDR3 sequence (DNA): TGTGCCAGCACCACTAACAGGCGACCCACCACAGATACGCAGTATTTT. The encoded protein is CASTTNRRPTTDTQYF. Supplemented by reference TRBV7-2 and TRBJ2-3, the full variable domain reads GAGVSQSPSNKVTEKGKDVELRCDPISGHTALYWYRQSLGQGLEFLIYFQGNSAPDKSGLPSDRFSAERTGGSVSTLTIQRTQQEDSAVYLCASTTNRRPTTDTQYFGPGTRLTVL.